The clone carrying this T cell receptor beta chain turned up a few times. Its matching antigen is unknown. This sample is part of a study of blood T cells in healthy people across ages. Study-level points and caveats: Across the age range, TCR beta diversity per million T cells fell in a roughly linear way.

V was clipped by 2 bases and J by 1 base, with 14 bases between them. The CDR3 is made up of 16 amino acids. Germline V gives CDR1 MNHEY, CDR2 SVGAGI. Sample-barcoded 5' priming and a J-beta primer mix drove a second PCR of about 7 to 12 cycles. The yield of each sample was at least 2.5 million CDR3-containing paired-end reads. TCRdb ran MiXCR on the 5' RACE reads and lists one entry per CDR3 protein. This sample has around 990,000 distinct CDR3 sequences, with 35% to 40% found just once. This TCR came from a man between 18 and 29 years old in good health. The chain links TRBV6-5 to TRBJ1-1; no firm D call. The sequencing input was blood. The DNA for the CDR3 is TGTGCCAGCAGTTACGATTCAGCAGGCGCGAACACTGAAGCTTTCTTT. Its translation: CASSYDSAGANTEAFF.